Listed below are T cell receptor beta chains from one sample, sequenced in a study of shared clonotypes between healthy human individuals. Clones were read by immunoSEQ multiplex PCR, and TCRdb kept only the in-frame ones, dropping some. This table has approximately 120,000 clones, over 65% appearing once. Sample: memory CD8+ T cells sorted from blood. The receptors stem from a woman aged 30 to 39 in good health. CDR3s include the opening cysteine and the closing phenylalanine or tryptophan. D genes are given only for firm matches. Size is stated for part of the rows, as once, few or many counts, or as a class when the clone is expanded.

v_call: TRBV5-1
j_call: TRBJ2-1
d_call: TRBD2
clone_size: .
cdr3_aa: CASSVITGGYNEQFF
cdr3_nt: TGCGCCAGCAGCGTGATAACGGGAGGATACAATGAGCAGTTCTTC

v_call: TRBV6-1
j_call: TRBJ2-3
d_call: .
clone_size: many
cdr3_aa: CASSELQYSTDTQYF
cdr3_nt: TGTGCCAGCAGTGAACTACAGTATAGCACAGATACGCAGTATTTT

v_call: TRBV2
j_call: TRBJ2-5
d_call: .
clone_size: .
cdr3_aa: CASSPTLEETQYF
cdr3_nt: TGTGCCAGCAGTCCCACTCTTGAAGAGACCCAGTACTTC

v_call: TRBV15
j_call: TRBJ2-6
d_call: .
clone_size: .
cdr3_aa: CATSRATEGANVLTF
cdr3_nt: TGTGCCACCAGCAGGGCTACGGAGGGGGCCAACGTCCTGACTTTC

v_call: TRBV7-9
j_call: TRBJ2-7
d_call: .
clone_size: .
cdr3_aa: CASSGEGGTTPYEQYF
cdr3_nt: TGTGCCAGCAGCGGAGAAGGAGGGACAACCCCCTACGAGCAGTACTTC

v_call: TRBV28
j_call: TRBJ2-7
d_call: TRBD2
clone_size: .
cdr3_aa: CASHTLGLALYEQYF
cdr3_nt: TGTGCCAGCCATACCCTCGGACTAGCGCTCTACGAGCAGTACTTC

v_call: TRBV6-6
j_call: TRBJ1-1
d_call: .
clone_size: .
cdr3_aa: CASSHTRTEAFF
cdr3_nt: TGTGCCAGCAGCCATACGCGTACTGAAGCTTTCTTT

v_call: TRBV5-5
j_call: TRBJ2-5
d_call: TRBD1
clone_size: .
cdr3_aa: CASSLDRGETQYF
cdr3_nt: TGTGCCAGCAGCTTGGACAGGGGTGAGACCCAGTACTTC

v_call: TRBV6-1
j_call: TRBJ2-7
d_call: .
clone_size: many
cdr3_aa: CASSENHGYEQYF
cdr3_nt: TGTGCCAGCAGTGAAAATCATGGCTACGAGCAGTACTTC

v_call: TRBV28
j_call: TRBJ2-1
d_call: .
clone_size: .
cdr3_aa: CASTRGAYNEQFF
cdr3_nt: TGTGCCAGCACGAGGGGGGCCTACAATGAGCAGTTCTTC

v_call: TRBV11-2
j_call: TRBJ1-2
d_call: .
clone_size: .
cdr3_aa: CASTNYGYTF
cdr3_nt: TGTGCCAGCACCAACTATGGCTACACCTTC

v_call: TRBV29-1
j_call: TRBJ1-2
d_call: TRBD1
clone_size: .
cdr3_aa: CSVGGVKGQDYYGYTF
cdr3_nt: TGCAGCGTTGGGGGTGTAAAGGGACAGGATTACTATGGCTACACCTTC

v_call: TRBV29-1
j_call: TRBJ2-1
d_call: TRBD1
clone_size: .
cdr3_aa: CSVDDREKDNEQFF
cdr3_nt: TGCAGCGTTGATGACAGGGAGAAGGACAATGAGCAGTTCTTC

v_call: TRBV4-2
j_call: TRBJ2-2
d_call: .
clone_size: few
cdr3_aa: CASSHLGGVGELFF
cdr3_nt: TGTGCCAGCAGCCATCTTGGCGGGGTCGGGGAGCTGTTTTTT

v_call: TRBV5-4
j_call: TRBJ2-2
d_call: .
clone_size: .
cdr3_aa: CASRQDRVPNTGELFF
cdr3_nt: TGTGCCAGCAGACAAGACCGGGTTCCTAACACCGGGGAGCTGTTTTTT

v_call: TRBV27
j_call: TRBJ2-5
d_call: .
clone_size: .
cdr3_aa: CASSFGLTSLKTQYF
cdr3_nt: TGTGCCAGCAGTTTTGGTCTAACCTCCCTAAAGACCCAGTACTTC